These 4 T cell receptor beta chains came from one sample sequenced in a study of T cells in Graves' hyperthyroidism and ophthalmopathy. Amplified TCR beta CDR3 regions derived from RNA transcripts. TCR CDR3 underwent first-round RT-PCR with the HTBI primer set. TCRdb reanalysed the multiplex PCR reads using MiXCR and keeps one entry per CDR3 protein. The sample lists over 500,000 distinct CDR3 sequences; 15% to 20% were seen once. The material sequenced was blood. The receptors come from a woman aged 25 to 39 with Graves' ophthalmopathy.

This clonotype appeared many times. This rearrangement joins TRBV29-1 to TRBJ2-7, with TRBD1 matching 8 bases. The trim removed 5 bases at V and 2 bases at J, leaving 5 bases unmatched. The CDR3 sequence is 13 residues long. The germline V gene encodes CDR1 SQVTM and CDR2 ANQGSEA. The CDR3 loop reads CSVSRGLTYEQYF. In DNA form, the CDR3 reads TGCAGCGTTTCCAGGGGGCTTACCTACGAGCAGTACTTC.

The V gene is TRBV20-1, the J gene TRBJ2-1; no clear D. This CDR3 contains 11 residues. V was shortened by 5 bases and J by 7 bases, with 9 bases between the two germline ends. The germline CDR1 and CDR2 sequences are DFQATT and SNEGSKA (reference sequence). CDR3 sequence (DNA): TGCAGTGCTTTCACGCTTAATGAGCAGTTCTTC. This gives the protein CSAFTLNEQFF.

Ten or more counts support this clonotype. The chain uses TRBV28 and TRBJ1-2, with a tentative D call TRBD1 (5 bases). Trimming took 6 bases from V and 0 from J, leaving 14 bases between them. The CDR3 is made up of 15 amino acids. In germline, CDR1 is MDHEN, CDR2 SYDVKM. Written as DNA, the CDR3 is TGTGCCAGCAGCCCGGGGGGGACGGCTAACTATGGCTACACCTTC. Translating gives CASSPGGTANYGYTF.

This CDR3 reads CASSLVIPLAGGPGEQFF. In DNA, the CDR3 is TGTGCCAGCAGCTTAGTAATCCCACTAGCGGGAGGGCCGGGTGAGCAGTTCTTC. V usage is TRBV7-8 and J usage is TRBJ2-1; 13 nucleotides match TRBD2. The CDR3 covers 18 residues. Germline CDR1 reads SGHVS; CDR2 reads FQNEAQ. J was trimmed by 9 bases and V by 1 base; bases with no gene match: 12.